These 15 T cell receptor beta chains came from one sample sequenced in a study of CD8+CD57+ T cells in acquired aplastic anemia. By flow cytometry, patients selected for sequencing had shown an expansion of CD8+CD57+ cells. The study profiled TCR beta VDJ and CDR3 using genomic DNA as template. One entry per CDR3 protein results from TCRdb running MiXCR on the reads. The repertoire holds over 250,000 distinct CDR3 sequences, roughly 59% seen once, with under 1.5% in the top ten. The sample comprised sorted CD4+, CD8+, or CD8+CD57+ T cells (not recorded which) from PBMCs. Receptor source: a human donor with aplastic anemia.

The V and J genes are TRBV7-9 and TRBJ1-2, with D perhaps matching TRBD1 (5 bases). The CDR3 length is 16 residues. Trimming cost V 2 bases and J 0 bases, with 13 bases left between them. Germline CDR1 SEHNR, CDR2 FQNEAQ (reference sequence). The CDR3 coding sequence is TGTGCCAGCAGCTTACAGGGAAGCTTTTCTAACTATGGCTACACCTTC. Translated: CASSLQGSFSNYGYTF.

This chain connects TRBV7-2 to TRBJ1-3; unclear D gene. Germline-derived CDR1 and CDR2 are SGHTA and FQGNSA. The CDR3 spans 14 residues. V shed 2 bases and J shed 7 bases, with 12 bases lying between them. The CDR3 spells CASSLIRARNTIYF. In nucleotides, the CDR3 is TGTGCCAGCAGCTTAATACGGGCGAGGAACACCATATATTTT.

This clonotype has just a few counts. The rearrangement links TRBV15 to TRBJ1-5; D is possibly TRBD1 (6 bases). CDR3 size: 15 residues. CDR1 is LNHNV, CDR2 YYDKDF, per germline (reference sequence). Trimming removed 0 bases at V and 7 bases at J, with 13 bases between. CDR3 sequence reads: CATSRDRYREQPQHF. CDR3 nucleotide sequence: TGTGCCACCAGCAGAGATCGTTACAGGGAGCAGCCCCAGCATTTT.

Concerning this clonotype: One end of the junction is discordant with germline, which a read error may explain. The chain has TRBV5-1 and TRBJ2-2, with D possibly being TRBD2 (6 bases). Germline CDR1 reads SGHRS; CDR2 reads YFSETQ. There are 15 residues in the CDR3. The CDR3 spells CASSGGRPFCGEPFF. The CDR3 DNA sequence: TGCGCCAGCAGCGGCGGACGGCCGTTCTGCGGGGAGCCGTTTTTT.

In this sample, this clonotype turned up many times. The rearrangement uses TRBV5-1 and TRBJ1-1; D ambiguous. Germline CDR1 SGHRS, CDR2 YFSETQ. This CDR3 spans 14 amino acids. V gave up 1 base and J gave up 4 bases, with 11 bases separating them. CDR3 in amino acids: CASSLMGGGTEAFF. The CDR3 DNA sequence: TGCGCCAGCAGCTTGATGGGAGGTGGCACTGAAGCTTTCTTT.

This clonotype appeared a few times. The chain uses TRBV14 and TRBJ2-1; a weak D match, TRBD1 (6 bases). The germline V gene has CDR1 SGHDN and CDR2 FVKESK. Trimming cost V 6 bases and J 6 bases, with 18 bases left between them. The CDR3 consists of 15 residues. The CDR3 sequence: CASRGTGHARNEQFF. Written as DNA, the CDR3 is TGTGCCAGCAGGGGGACGGGACATGCCCGCAATGAGCAGTTCTTC.

This clonotype has just a few counts. This chain links TRBV7-6 with TRBJ2-5; D possibly corresponds to TRBD2 (7 bases). The V and J ends lost 4 bases and 2 bases respectively, with 17 bases between them. Per germline, CDR1 SGHVS and CDR2 FNYEAQ. The CDR3 contains 16 residues. The CDR3, as DNA: TGTGCCAGCAGCTCACCCAGAGCGGGGACACAAGAGACCCAGTACTTC. It specifies CASSSPRAGTQETQYF.

This clonotype has only one observation. The chain carries TRBV9 and TRBJ2-2; no firm D call. The germline gives CDR1 SGDLS, CDR2 YYNGEE. The CDR3 runs to 12 residues. V lost 0 bases to trimming and J lost 7 bases, with 4 bases between them. The CDR3 is CASSVVSGELFF. As DNA, the CDR3 is TGTGCCAGCAGCGTAGTCAGCGGGGAGCTGTTTTTT.

This sequence joins TRBV7-7 and TRBJ2-5; D ambiguous. The CDR3 spans 13 residues. V gave up 6 bases and J gave up 5 bases, with 13 bases separating them. CDR1 is SSHAT, CDR2 FNYEAQ, per germline (reference sequence). CDR3 protein: CASRFYPGETQYF. Here the CDR3 DNA reads TGTGCCAGCAGATTTTATCCCGGGGAGACCCAGTACTTC.

The rearrangement links TRBV7-4 to TRBJ2-7, with D perhaps matching TRBD2 (5 bases). CDR1 is SGHVT and CDR2 is SQSDAQ in the germline V gene. The CDR3 extends over 14 amino acids. Between the trimmed V and J ends, which lost 4 bases and 3 bases, there was a span of 13 bases. The CDR3 nucleotides read TGTGCCAGCAGCTCCCCCAGCGGTTACTACGAGCAGTACTTC. This sequence encodes CASSSPSGYYEQYF.

This clonotype was recorded at least ten times. The chain uses TRBV5-1 and TRBJ2-3, with 7 bases lining up with TRBD1. Per germline, CDR1 SGHRS and CDR2 YFSETQ. The CDR3 extends over 14 amino acids. The V segment lost 0 bases and the J segment 2 bases; nucleotides outside the gene matches: 0. CDR3 nucleotides: TGCGCCAGCAGCTTGGAGGGGGCCACAGATACGCAGTATTTT. Protein product: CASSLEGATDTQYF.

In this sample, this clonotype turned up many times. This chain connects TRBV20-1 to TRBJ2-1; D is perhaps TRBD2 (5 bases). V dropped 7 bases and J dropped 7 bases, with 11 bases sitting between them. The CDR3 sequence is 11 residues long. Germline values: CDR1 DFQATT, CDR2 SNEGSKA (reference sequence). Here the CDR3 reads CSGDRRNEQFF. The CDR3, as DNA: TGCAGTGGAGATCGGAGGAATGAGCAGTTCTTC.

V is TRBV29-1 and J is TRBJ2-7; weak D call: TRBD2 (6 bases). Germline V lookup: CDR1 SQVTM, CDR2 ANQGSEA. The CDR3 is made up of 13 amino acids. Deletions cut 0 bases from V and 8 bases from J, with 14 bases between. CDR3 coding DNA: TGCAGCGTTGAAGATGGGAGGAGGGTTAAGCAGTACTTC. Translating it yields CSVEDGRRVKQYF.

V gene TRBV29-1 combines with J gene TRBJ1-1; D is undetermined. The CDR3 is 12 residues long. CDR1 is SQVTM and CDR2 is ANQGSEA in the germline V gene. V was clipped by 8 bases and J by 3 bases, with 13 bases between them. CDR3 region: CSLDGSYTEAFF. CDR3 in DNA: TGCAGCTTAGACGGATCCTACACTGAAGCTTTCTTT.

The V gene is TRBV9, the J gene TRBJ1-2; D unresolved. Germline lookup yields CDR1 SGDLS and CDR2 YYNGEE. V lost 4 bases, J lost 1 base, and 11 bases lay in between. The CDR3 is 14 amino acids. The CDR3 here is CASSQTSGNYGYTF. The CDR3 nucleotides read TGTGCCAGCAGCCAAACTAGCGGTAACTATGGCTACACCTTC.